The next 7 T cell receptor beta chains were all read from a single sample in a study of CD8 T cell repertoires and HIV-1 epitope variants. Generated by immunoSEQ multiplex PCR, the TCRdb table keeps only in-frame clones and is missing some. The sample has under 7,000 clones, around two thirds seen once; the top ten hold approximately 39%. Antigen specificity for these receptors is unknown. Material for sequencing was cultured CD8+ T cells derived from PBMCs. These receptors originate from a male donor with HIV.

The CDR3 coding sequence is TGTGCCAGCAGCTTAGTATTTGGGGAGGAGGACTATGGCTACACCTTC. Translation: CASSLVFGEEDYGYTF. The chain has TRBV7-9 and TRBJ1-2; D is uncertain. Germline loops: CDR1 SEHNR, CDR2 FQNEAQ (reference sequence). The CDR3 runs 16 residues. Trimming left V 1 base short and J 3 bases short, with 15 bases between. Based on the CDR3 plus reference TRBV7-9 and TRBJ1-2, the full variable domain is DTGVSQNPRHKITKRGQNVTFRCDPISEHNRLYWYRQTLGQGPEFLTYFQNEAQLEKSRLLSDRFSAERPKGSFSTLEIQRTEQGDSAMYLCASSLVFGEEDYGYTFGSGTRLTVV.

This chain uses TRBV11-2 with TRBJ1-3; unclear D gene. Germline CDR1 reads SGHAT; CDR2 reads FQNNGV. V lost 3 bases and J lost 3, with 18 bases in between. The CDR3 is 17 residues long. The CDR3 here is CASSFPRAGVGGNTIYF. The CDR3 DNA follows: TGTGCCAGCAGCTTTCCCCGTGCGGGAGTTGGTGGAAACACCATATATTTT. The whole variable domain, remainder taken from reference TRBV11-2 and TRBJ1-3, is EAGVAQSPRYKIIEKRQSVAFWCNPISGHATLYWYQQILGQGPKLLIQFQNNGVVDDSQLPKDRFSAERLKGVDSTLKIQPAKLEDSAVYLCASSFPRAGVGGNTIYFGEGSWLTVV.

The CDR3 protein is CASSGTGYNEQFF. The CDR3 region has the DNA TGTGCCAGCTCCGGGACAGGGTACAATGAGCAGTTCTTC. J is TRBJ2-1 and V is TRBV7-2; 9 positions agree with TRBD1. The CDR3 consists of 13 residues. CDR1 and CDR2 (germline): SGHTA, FQGNSA. With V trimmed by 8 bases and J by 4 bases, 3 bases remained unmatched.

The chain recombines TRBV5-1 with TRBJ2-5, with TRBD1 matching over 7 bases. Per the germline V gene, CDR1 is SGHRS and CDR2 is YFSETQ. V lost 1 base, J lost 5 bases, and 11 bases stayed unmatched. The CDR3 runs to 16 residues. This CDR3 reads CASSLTQTGVGETQYF. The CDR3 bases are TGCGCCAGCAGCTTGACCCAAACAGGGGTCGGGGAGACCCAGTACTTC.

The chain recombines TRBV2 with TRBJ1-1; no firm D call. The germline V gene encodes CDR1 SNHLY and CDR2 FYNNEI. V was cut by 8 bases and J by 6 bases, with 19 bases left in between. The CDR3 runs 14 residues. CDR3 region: CASRAGPGRAEAFF. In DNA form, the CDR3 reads TGTGCCAGCCGAGCTGGACCCGGGCGCGCTGAAGCTTTCTTT.

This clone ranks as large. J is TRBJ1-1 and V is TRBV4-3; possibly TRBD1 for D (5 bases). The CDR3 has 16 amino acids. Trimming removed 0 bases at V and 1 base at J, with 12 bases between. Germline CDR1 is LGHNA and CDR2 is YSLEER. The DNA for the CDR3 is TGCGCCAGCAGCCAAGATGTTGGGCAGGGGAACACTGAAGCTTTCTTT. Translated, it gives CASSQDVGQGNTEAFF.

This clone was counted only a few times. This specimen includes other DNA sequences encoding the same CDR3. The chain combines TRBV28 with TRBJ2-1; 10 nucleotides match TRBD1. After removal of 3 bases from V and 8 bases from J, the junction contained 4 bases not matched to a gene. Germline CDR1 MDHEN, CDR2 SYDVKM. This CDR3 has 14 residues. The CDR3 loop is CASSLGQGLDEQFF. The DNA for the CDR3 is TGTGCCAGCAGTTTGGGACAGGGGTTGGATGAGCAGTTCTTC.